This T cell receptor beta chain appears in the sequencing data of a study of response to subunit inactivated influenza vaccine. Findings and caveats of the study: Few additional T cells are recruited per seasonal influenza vaccination, authors suggested.

In its sample, this clonotype was seen a few times. Its antigen is unknown. Trimming stripped 2 bases from V and 3 bases from J, with 12 bases between. This CDR3 comprises 15 residues. Germline CDR1 and CDR2: KGHSH and LQKENI. TCRdb reprocessed the RT-PCR reads via MiXCR and lists one record per CDR3 protein. This sample has approximately 730,000 distinct CDR3 sequences, with approximately 14% found just once. The sequences come from PBMCs from blood, collected 14 to 15 days before vaccination. The sequence was obtained from a man aged 50 to 60 who received an inactivated influenza vaccine. The chain is built from TRBV18 and TRBJ2-3; tentatively, D is TRBD1 or TRBD2 (5 bases each). The CDR3 sequence: CASSPGAGWTDTQYF. CDR3 in DNA: TGTGCCAGCTCACCAGGGGCGGGCTGGACAGATACGCAGTATTTT.